This T cell receptor beta chain came from a study of blood T cells in healthy people across ages. Overall study findings and caveats: CMV infection status of these donors was not known.

Germline CDR1 reads SGHTA; CDR2 reads FQGNSA. CDR3 length equals 15 residues. The use of a sample-barcoded 5' primer and a J-beta primer mix characterized a second PCR of roughly 6 to 11 cycles. MiXCR, run by TCRdb on the 5' RACE reads, gives a single entry per CDR3 protein. The table records roughly 700,000 distinct CDR3 sequences, roughly 50% of them present only once. This clonotype was seen only a few times. Its antigen is as yet unknown. The gene calls are TRBV7-2 and TRBJ2-5; D remains ambiguous. The assigned J gene may be wrong: the sequence end matches TRBJ2-7 better. Source material: blood. The source of this sequence is a woman between 55 and 75 years old in good health. The CDR3 here is CASSLRSQTSYEQYF. The CDR3 DNA reads TGTGCCAGCAGCTTAAGAAGCCAGACGTCCTACGAGCAGTACTTC.